This paragraph covers one T cell receptor (beta chain) sequence. This sample is drawn from a study of shared clonotypes between healthy human individuals. The study drew its donors from healthy HIV-negative adults without recent acute infections or vaccinations. Deep was the level used in running the assay. For each subset, genomic DNA was distributed in equal portions over several immunoSEQ plates. The protocol was immunoSEQ multiplex PCR, while the TCRdb copy is restricted to in-frame clones and leaves out a portion. The sample carries a few hundred thousand clones, more than 95% recorded once. Germline lookup yields CDR1 MNHNS and CDR2 SASEGT. J was trimmed by 0 bases and V by 7 bases; bases with no gene match: 6. This CDR3 is built from 15 residues.

Sequences were obtained from naive CD4+ T cells sorted from blood. Subset described: CD45RA+ positively selected. This sequence originates from a woman in her thirties in good health. The chain combines TRBV6-1 with TRBJ1-3; TRBD1 matches 7 bases. The CDR3 region is CASNRGTSSGNTIYF. As DNA, the CDR3 is TGTGCCAGCAACAGGGGAACCAGCTCTGGAAACACCATATATTTT.